The clone carrying this T cell receptor (beta chain) was seen many times. At the DNA level, this CDR3 is encoded by other sequences in the same sample as well. TCRdb redid the clone calls on the PCR reads using MiXCR. The repertoire includes roughly 70,000 clones, more than 15% of them detected once, and 10% to 15% sits in the top ten. Thyroid surgery had not been preceded by any treatment in any patient. V was clipped by 2 bases and J by 8 bases; unmatched bases: 5. This CDR3 region has 13 residues. Germline V gives CDR1 MNHNS, CDR2 SASEGT. This specimen comes from a study of metastatic and nonmetastatic thyroid tumors.

The chain has TRBV6-1 and TRBJ1-2, with 7 bases identical to TRBD1. This receptor was identified in a female donor with papillary thyroid cancer or a benign thyroid nodule (not recorded which). Some clones in this sample may be carry-over from other donors' samples. The sample consisted of blood. CDR3: CASSERTGHGYTF. The CDR3 coding sequence is TGTGCCAGCAGTGAAAGGACAGGACACGGCTACACCTTC.